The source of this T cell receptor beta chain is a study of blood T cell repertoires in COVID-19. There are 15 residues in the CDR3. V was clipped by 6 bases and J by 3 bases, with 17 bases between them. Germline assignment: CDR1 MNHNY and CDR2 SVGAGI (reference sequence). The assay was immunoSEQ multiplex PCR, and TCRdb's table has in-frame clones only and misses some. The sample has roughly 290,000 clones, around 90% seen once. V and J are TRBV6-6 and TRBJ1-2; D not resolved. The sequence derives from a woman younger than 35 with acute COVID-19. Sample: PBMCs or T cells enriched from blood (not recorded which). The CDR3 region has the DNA TGTGCCAGCAGACCTGGGTTCGGCGGGGACTATGGCTACACCTTC. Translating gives CASRPGFGGDYGYTF.